This is a list of T cell receptor beta chains from one sample in a study of blood T cells in healthy people across ages. TCRdb reanalysed the 5' RACE reads using MiXCR and keeps one entry per CDR3 protein. The table includes 850,000 to 1,300,000 distinct CDR3 sequences, 35% to 55% detected once. Sequencing used blood. The receptors originated from a woman aged 55-70 years in good health. Both conserved end residues are part of each CDR3. The order of the fields is V gene, D gene, clone size, J gene, CDR3 protein, CDR3 DNA. D genes are given only for firm matches. Only some rows state a clone size, as once, few, many or a class for expanded clones.

V gene: TRBV9; D gene: TRBD2; clone size: -; J gene: TRBJ2-5; CDR3 protein: CASSVSGSEETQYF; CDR3 DNA: TGTGCCAGCAGCGTGAGCGGGAGCGAAGAGACCCAGTACTTC
V gene: TRBV29-1; D gene: -; clone size: many; J gene: TRBJ2-5; CDR3 protein: CSVEDLSGIETQYF; CDR3 DNA: TGCAGCGTTGAAGATCTTAGCGGAATAGAGACCCAGTACTTC
V gene: TRBV28; D gene: -; clone size: -; J gene: TRBJ2-7; CDR3 protein: CASSKSGAYNEQYF; CDR3 DNA: TGTGCCAGCAGCAAATCGGGGGCCTACAATGAGCAGTACTTC
V gene: TRBV27; D gene: TRBD1; clone size: -; J gene: TRBJ1-4; CDR3 protein: CASRDRGKTGQLFF; CDR3 DNA: TGTGCCAGCCGGGACAGGGGAAAAACTGGTCAATTGTTTTTT
V gene: TRBV20-1; D gene: -; clone size: many; J gene: TRBJ1-2; CDR3 protein: CSALSPGREYGYTF; CDR3 DNA: TGCAGTGCTCTAAGCCCAGGAAGGGAGTATGGCTACACCTTC
V gene: TRBV6-5; D gene: TRBD1; clone size: -; J gene: TRBJ2-7; CDR3 protein: CASSRTGTGDYEQYF; CDR3 DNA: TGTGCCAGCAGTAGAACCGGGACAGGGGACTACGAGCAGTACTTC
V gene: TRBV7-8; D gene: -; clone size: -; J gene: TRBJ2-2; CDR3 protein: CASSPHVSTNTGELFF; CDR3 DNA: TGTGCCAGCAGCCCCCACGTATCAACGAACACCGGGGAGCTGTTTTTT
V gene: TRBV4-1; D gene: -; clone size: few; J gene: TRBJ1-2; CDR3 protein: CASSDLIGYTF; CDR3 DNA: TGCGCCAGCAGCGACCTCATCGGCTACACCTTC
V gene: TRBV6-2/TRBV6-3; D gene: -; clone size: few; J gene: TRBJ2-5; CDR3 protein: CASSYGGGYQETQYF; CDR3 DNA: TGTGCCAGCAGTTACGGCGGAGGGTACCAAGAGACCCAGTACTTC
V gene: TRBV29-1; D gene: -; clone size: -; J gene: TRBJ2-7; CDR3 protein: CSVGSGAYEQYF; CDR3 DNA: TGCAGCGTTGGGAGTGGGGCCTACGAGCAGTACTTC
V gene: TRBV28; D gene: -; clone size: -; J gene: TRBJ2-5; CDR3 protein: CASSLKFQGIAAETQYF; CDR3 DNA: TGTGCCAGCAGCTTAAAGTTCCAGGGCATAGCAGCAGAGACCCAGTACTTC
V gene: TRBV6-5; D gene: -; clone size: once; J gene: TRBJ1-1; CDR3 protein: CASRSGQGPTEAFF; CDR3 DNA: TGTGCCAGCAGGAGCGGACAAGGCCCCACTGAAGCTTTCTTT
V gene: TRBV27; D gene: -; clone size: -; J gene: TRBJ2-4; CDR3 protein: CASSLSLAVSGEQYF; CDR3 DNA: TGTGCCAGCAGTTTAAGTCTAGCGGTCTCAGGGGAGCAGTACTTC
V gene: TRBV2; D gene: -; clone size: -; J gene: TRBJ2-3; CDR3 protein: CASSEPLLDTQYF; CDR3 DNA: TGTGCCAGCAGCGAACCGCTCCTGGATACGCAGTATTTT
V gene: TRBV5-1; D gene: TRBD2; clone size: -; J gene: TRBJ2-3; CDR3 protein: CASSSHPLAGDTDTQYF; CDR3 DNA: TGCGCCAGCAGCTCTCACCCACTAGCGGGAGACACAGATACGCAGTATTTT
V gene: TRBV20-1; D gene: TRBD2; clone size: few; J gene: TRBJ2-5; CDR3 protein: CSARVHSGSVETQYF; CDR3 DNA: TGCAGTGCTAGGGTCCATAGCGGGAGTGTTGAGACCCAGTACTTC
V gene: TRBV6-2/TRBV6-3; D gene: -; clone size: -; J gene: TRBJ2-5; CDR3 protein: CASSHTGRETQYF; CDR3 DNA: TGTGCCAGCAGCCATACAGGGAGAGAGACCCAGTACTTC
V gene: TRBV6-6; D gene: -; clone size: few; J gene: TRBJ2-1; CDR3 protein: CAGSRGSGDNEQFF; CDR3 DNA: TGTGCCGGCTCGCGGGGTAGCGGAGACAATGAGCAGTTCTTC
V gene: TRBV12-3/TRBV12-4; D gene: -; clone size: -; J gene: TRBJ1-1; CDR3 protein: CASSPRGGFAEAFF; CDR3 DNA: TGTGCCAGCAGTCCCCGGGGGGGCTTCGCTGAAGCTTTCTTT
V gene: TRBV27; D gene: -; clone size: -; J gene: TRBJ2-7; CDR3 protein: CASSLTFLSYEQYF; CDR3 DNA: TGTGCCAGCAGTCTGACTTTTCTCTCCTACGAGCAGTACTTC
V gene: TRBV21-1; D gene: -; clone size: many; J gene: TRBJ2-7; CDR3 protein: CASSKVPGGAGVQREQYF; CDR3 DNA: TGTGCCAGCAGCAAAGTCCCGGGCGGGGCGGGGGTTCAACGCGAGCAGTACTTC
V gene: TRBV3-1; D gene: -; clone size: -; J gene: TRBJ1-6; CDR3 protein: CASSKQGARSPLHF; CDR3 DNA: TGTGCCAGCAGCAAGCAGGGCGCTAGATCACCCCTCCACTTT
V gene: TRBV6-5; D gene: TRBD2; clone size: -; J gene: TRBJ2-1; CDR3 protein: CASSYSTSGRASPYNEQFF; CDR3 DNA: TGCGCCAGCAGTTACTCGACTAGCGGGAGGGCCTCCCCCTACAATGAGCAGTTCTTC
V gene: TRBV4-1; D gene: -; clone size: few; J gene: TRBJ2-3; CDR3 protein: CASSQEKLADTQYF; CDR3 DNA: TGCGCCAGCAGCCAAGAGAAGTTGGCAGATACGCAGTATTTT
V gene: TRBV20-1; D gene: TRBD1; clone size: -; J gene: TRBJ2-4; CDR3 protein: CSAVGQARNIQYF; CDR3 DNA: TGCAGTGCGGTAGGACAGGCAAGAAACATTCAGTACTTC
V gene: TRBV10-1; D gene: -; clone size: few; J gene: TRBJ2-3; CDR3 protein: CASSGRPADTQYF; CDR3 DNA: TGCGCCAGCAGTGGACGTCCAGCCGATACGCAGTATTTT
V gene: TRBV5-6; D gene: TRBD1; clone size: -; J gene: TRBJ2-1; CDR3 protein: CASSLGDREYNEQFF; CDR3 DNA: TGTGCCAGCAGCTTGGGGGACAGGGAATACAATGAGCAGTTCTTC
V gene: TRBV5-1; D gene: TRBD2; clone size: -; J gene: TRBJ2-7; CDR3 protein: CASSAGTSGGEQYF; CDR3 DNA: TGCGCCAGCAGCGCCGGGACTAGCGGGGGCGAGCAGTACTTC
V gene: TRBV15; D gene: -; clone size: few; J gene: TRBJ2-1; CDR3 protein: CATSRDRVGYREQFF; CDR3 DNA: TGTGCCACCAGCAGAGATCGGGTAGGGTACCGTGAGCAGTTCTTC
V gene: TRBV29-1; D gene: -; clone size: -; J gene: TRBJ2-7; CDR3 protein: CSAVLQGSSYEQYF; CDR3 DNA: TGCAGCGCTGTGCTGCAGGGTAGCTCCTACGAGCAGTACTTC
V gene: TRBV3-1; D gene: TRBD1; clone size: -; J gene: TRBJ2-1; CDR3 protein: CASSQAAGTVANEQFF; CDR3 DNA: TGTGCCAGCAGCCAAGCGGCCGGGACAGTGGCCAATGAGCAGTTCTTC
V gene: TRBV27; D gene: -; clone size: few; J gene: TRBJ1-2; CDR3 protein: CASRGGLRGYTF; CDR3 DNA: TGTGCCAGCAGGGGGGGGCTGCGAGGCTACACCTTC
V gene: TRBV7-9; D gene: TRBD1; clone size: few; J gene: TRBJ2-7; CDR3 protein: CASSATPKGGGEQYF; CDR3 DNA: TGTGCCAGCAGCGCCACCCCGAAAGGGGGCGGCGAGCAGTACTTC
V gene: TRBV12-3/TRBV12-4; D gene: -; clone size: -; J gene: TRBJ2-7; CDR3 protein: CASSSPLIYEQYF; CDR3 DNA: TGTGCCAGCAGTTCGCCTCTCATCTACGAGCAGTACTTC
V gene: TRBV6-6; D gene: -; clone size: few; J gene: TRBJ1-1; CDR3 protein: CASSRVNYRTEAFF; CDR3 DNA: TGTGCCAGCAGCCGCGTTAACTATCGCACTGAAGCTTTCTTT
V gene: TRBV7-2; D gene: -; clone size: -; J gene: TRBJ2-1; CDR3 protein: CASSARWDSASQQFF; CDR3 DNA: TGTGCCAGCAGCGCACGGTGGGACTCTGCCTCTCAGCAGTTCTTC
V gene: TRBV20-1; D gene: -; clone size: few; J gene: TRBJ1-1; CDR3 protein: CSAPQGHTEAFF; CDR3 DNA: TGCAGTGCCCCTCAGGGTCACACTGAAGCTTTCTTT
V gene: TRBV28; D gene: -; clone size: few; J gene: TRBJ2-2; CDR3 protein: CASSLRVTGELFF; CDR3 DNA: TGTGCCAGCAGTTTGAGGGTCACCGGGGAGCTGTTTTTT
V gene: TRBV5-1; D gene: -; clone size: -; J gene: TRBJ2-5; CDR3 protein: CASSSLTGESEQYF; CDR3 DNA: TGCGCCAGCAGCTCTTTGACTGGTGAGTCAGAGCAGTACTTC
V gene: TRBV24-1; D gene: TRBD1; clone size: few; J gene: TRBJ1-2; CDR3 protein: CATSSPGQGPGGYTF; CDR3 DNA: TGTGCCACCAGCTCTCCGGGACAGGGGCCAGGAGGCTACACCTTC
V gene: TRBV20-1; D gene: -; clone size: -; J gene: TRBJ2-5; CDR3 protein: CSARDRTNNEQYF; CDR3 DNA: TGCAGTGCTAGAGATAGGACCAACAATGAGCAGTACTTC
V gene: TRBV6-6; D gene: TRBD1; clone size: -; J gene: TRBJ2-1; CDR3 protein: CASSPEGTEYNEQFF; CDR3 DNA: TGTGCCAGCAGTCCCGAGGGGACAGAGTACAATGAGCAGTTCTTC
V gene: TRBV29-1; D gene: -; clone size: -; J gene: TRBJ2-7; CDR3 protein: CSVGLYTYEQYF; CDR3 DNA: TGCAGCGTCGGACTGTACACCTACGAGCAGTACTTC
V gene: TRBV20-1; D gene: TRBD2; clone size: few; J gene: TRBJ2-3; CDR3 protein: CSPTNVAGDTQYF; CDR3 DNA: TGCAGCCCAACCAATGTAGCGGGAGATACGCAGTATTTT
V gene: TRBV7-9; D gene: TRBD2; clone size: -; J gene: TRBJ2-1; CDR3 protein: CASSPGSSGSLEQFF; CDR3 DNA: TGTGCCAGCAGCCCAGGGTCTAGCGGGAGCCTTGAGCAGTTCTTC
V gene: TRBV4-3; D gene: -; clone size: -; J gene: TRBJ2-1; CDR3 protein: CASSQDRRSAPEQFF; CDR3 DNA: TGCGCCAGCAGCCAAGATAGGCGCAGCGCTCCCGAGCAGTTCTTC
V gene: TRBV10-1; D gene: -; clone size: few; J gene: TRBJ2-7; CDR3 protein: CAYSGYSYEQYF; CDR3 DNA: TGCGCATACAGCGGGTATTCCTACGAGCAGTACTTC
V gene: TRBV29-1; D gene: TRBD1; clone size: few; J gene: TRBJ2-3; CDR3 protein: CSVEGGQGAQDTQYF; CDR3 DNA: TGCAGCGTTGAGGGGGGACAGGGGGCACAAGATACGCAGTATTTT
V gene: TRBV5-1; D gene: TRBD1; clone size: -; J gene: TRBJ2-3; CDR3 protein: CASSRTGPGEDTQYF; CDR3 DNA: TGCGCCAGCAGCCGGACAGGGCCGGGCGAAGATACGCAGTATTTT
V gene: TRBV20-1; D gene: TRBD2; clone size: -; J gene: TRBJ2-1; CDR3 protein: CSAPSASGRRNEQFF; CDR3 DNA: TGCAGTGCCCCTAGCGCTAGCGGGAGGAGGAATGAGCAGTTCTTC
V gene: TRBV20-1; D gene: TRBD1; clone size: -; J gene: TRBJ1-2; CDR3 protein: CSAMGQGGKKNYGYTF; CDR3 DNA: TGCAGTGCTATGGGACAGGGGGGAAAAAAGAACTATGGCTACACCTTC
V gene: TRBV10-3; D gene: -; clone size: -; J gene: TRBJ2-7; CDR3 protein: CAIKGQSSYNEQYF; CDR3 DNA: TGTGCCATCAAGGGCCAAAGCTCCTACAATGAGCAGTACTTC
V gene: TRBV3-1; D gene: -; clone size: few; J gene: TRBJ2-7; CDR3 protein: CASSLRQYEQYF; CDR3 DNA: TGTGCCAGCAGCCTGAGACAGTACGAGCAGTACTTC
V gene: TRBV29-1; D gene: -; clone size: -; J gene: TRBJ2-3; CDR3 protein: CSSRLLTDMQYF; CDR3 DNA: TGCAGCTCAAGGCTACTCACAGATATGCAGTATTTT